Given below is one T cell receptor (beta chain) in context. Its antigen remains undetermined. Base-call qualities are not available, and no considerably larger clone is one nucleotide away. This specimen belongs to a study of blood T cell repertoires in COVID-19 (dated by TCRdb to 2018 to 2020). Regarding the study in general: The collaborator samples originated in the United States, Italy and Spain and spanned the acute and convalescent phases of COVID-19. Samples came from the ongoing ImmuneRACE study (first 160 participants) plus 1,254 subjects from 6 global collaborators. The material from the prospective study consisted of cDNA or gDNA derived from T cells, B-cell-depleted T cells, or PBMCs. Sample metadata almost always included a de-identified subject ID, COVID-19 status, age in years and sex. The repertoires were released in a freely available public database intended as a resource for research on the immune response to SARS-CoV-2. Where available, HLA class I and class II types were taken from metadata supplied by the sample provider and were not determined by assay-based typing. Deeply sampled blood TCRbeta repertoires from subjects exposed to, actively infected with, or recovered from COVID-19 were included in the dataset. Here is what the overall study found, with its caveats: The quantity of clinical and demographic metadata differed by source and by participant and was supplied without curation.

TCRbeta CDR3 regions were amplified from genomic DNA using the immunoSEQ Assay, a bias-controlled multiplex PCR. The authors' pipeline ran thus. Nucleated cell counts per sample were estimated from amplification of reference gene primers within the assay. To quantify the absolute abundance of each unique TCRbeta CDR3 rearrangement, sequence reads were collapsed and filtered. For each sample, productive Simpson clonality was calculated as the square root of Simpson's diversity index across productive rearrangements. TCRdb stores this immuneACCESS table with in-frame sequences only. Part of the clones is absent; in the studies checked, under half of the shortfall reflects unresolved V genes, and no reason is known for the rest. V, J and clone size are those of that table, while D and trimming were read from the DNA. Recorded for this sample are 150,000 to 200,000 clones; approximately 86% of them occurred a single time. Around 6.9% of the sample rests with the top ten.

Trimming leaves V shorter by 8 bases and J shorter by 3 bases, with the junction holding 6 bases beyond the gene matches. The CDR3 runs 14 amino acids, cysteine and phenylalanine included. Just CDR3 DNA is preserved here, 42 bases in frame from base 1. The germline V gene encodes CDR1 MNHEY and CDR2 SVGAGI. One collaborating source in Seattle enrolled patients while the patients were actively infected and followed the patients over time throughout the course of disease. Collaborating institutions collected whole blood in K2EDTA tubes following their own protocols. Collaborator samples were shipped for TCRbeta analysis as frozen whole blood, isolated PBMCs, or DNA extracted from either sample type.

Sequencing input: peripheral blood. The chain employs TRBV6-5 and TRBJ2-2; TRBD1 matches 7 bases in the middle. The receptor's source is an elderly man with COVID-19, enrolled during active disease. CDR3 reads: CASLNRGHTGELFF. The nucleotides are TGTGCCAGCCTTAACAGGGGACACACCGGGGAGCTGTTTTTT.